These T cell receptor beta chains were read from a single sample in a study of blood T cell repertoires in COVID-19. Sequencing used immunoSEQ multiplex PCR; TCRdb keeps in-frame clones, though not all of them. The sample has some 150,000 clones; approximately 81% are singletons. The specimen sequenced was peripheral blood. These receptor sequences come from a man in his forties with acute or convalescent COVID-19. Both conserved end residues are part of each CDR3. The D gene is left open where the match is weak. Clone size is given for some rows only: seen once, a few or many times, or a class if the clone is expanded.

J gene	D gene	V gene	clone size	CDR3 protein	CDR3 DNA
TRBJ2-2	NA	TRBV7-8	NA	CASSLTGNTGELFF	TGTGCCAGCAGCTTAACAGGAAACACCGGGGAGCTGTTTTTT
TRBJ1-5	NA	TRBV6-5	NA	CASTRTGSDQPQHF	TGTGCCAGCACCCGAACAGGGTCGGATCAGCCCCAGCATTTT
TRBJ1-1	NA	TRBV18	NA	CASSEMIDTEAFF	TGTGCCAGCTCGGAGATGATCGACACTGAAGCTTTCTTT
TRBJ2-7	TRBD1	TRBV27	NA	CASSLMGQKFYEQYF	TGTGCCAGCAGTTTAATGGGACAGAAATTCTACGAGCAGTACTTC
TRBJ1-2	NA	TRBV7-2	NA	CASSPSSQAPYGYTF	TGTGCCAGCAGCCCCTCGAGTCAGGCGCCATATGGCTACACCTTC
TRBJ1-1	TRBD1	TRBV7-9	NA	CASSDRGPTEAFF	TGTGCCAGCTCCGACAGGGGGCCCACTGAAGCTTTCTTT
TRBJ2-1	TRBD2	TRBV10-1	NA	CASSVSGGTYNEQFF	TGCGCCAGCAGTGTTAGCGGGGGGACCTACAATGAGCAGTTCTTC
TRBJ1-2	NA	TRBV21-1	NA	CASSYRDRDSSMSYTF	TGTGCCAGCAGCTACCGGGACAGGGACAGTTCTATGAGCTACACCTTC
TRBJ2-1	TRBD2	TRBV5-1	NA	CASSLSPGTSEGSAYEQFF	TGCGCCAGCAGCTTGTCGCCAGGGACTAGCGAGGGTTCTGCGTATGAGCAGTTCTTC
TRBJ1-2	NA	TRBV4-1	once	CASSPAVPYGYTF	TGCGCCAGCAGCCCCGCAGTACCATATGGCTACACCTTC
TRBJ2-1	TRBD2	TRBV5-1	NA	CASSLGGTNYNEQFF	TGCGCCAGCAGCTTGGGTGGGACTAATTATAATGAGCAGTTCTTC
TRBJ2-5	TRBD2	TRBV6-2/TRBV6-3	NA	CASSYPQRGLQETQYF	TGTGCCAGCAGTTACCCCCAGCGGGGGCTTCAAGAGACCCAGTACTTC
TRBJ1-4	NA	TRBV19	NA	CASRGQGTTNEKLFF	TGTGCCAGTAGGGGACAAGGTACAACTAATGAAAAACTGTTTTTT
TRBJ1-5	NA	TRBV27	NA	CASSPLDRLDQPQHF	TGTGCCAGCAGTCCCCTCGACAGGCTTGATCAGCCCCAGCATTTT
TRBJ1-5	TRBD1	TRBV28	NA	CASSPDTSRTGWNQPQHF	TGTGCCAGCAGTCCCGACACTTCTAGGACAGGGTGGAATCAGCCCCAGCATTTT
TRBJ1-2	NA	TRBV12-3/TRBV12-4	NA	CASSPRGGGYTF	TGTGCCAGCAGTCCCCGGGGGGGAGGCTACACCTTC
TRBJ2-7	TRBD1	TRBV30	NA	CAWSVGRGPHEQYF	TGTGCCTGGAGTGTCGGCAGGGGGCCCCACGAGCAGTACTTC
TRBJ2-1	NA	TRBV19	NA	CASSHGGSGGNEQFF	TGTGCCAGTAGCCATGGGGGGAGTGGAGGGAATGAGCAGTTCTTC
TRBJ1-2	NA	TRBV14	NA	CASSQLGSSLVLF	TGTGCCAGCAGCCAATTGGGGAGTTCTCTTGTACTCTTC
TRBJ1-1	NA	TRBV6-2/TRBV6-3	NA	CASSYPGRATEAFF	TGTGCCAGCAGTTATCCCGGCAGGGCAACAGAAGCTTTCTTT
TRBJ1-5	NA	TRBV6-1	NA	CASSSTGGNQPQHF	TGTGCCAGCAGTTCCACGGGGGGTAATCAGCCCCAGCATTTT
TRBJ1-1	TRBD1	TRBV5-1	once	CASSLQDRGLTEAFF	TGCGCCAGCAGCCTCCAAGACAGGGGTCTTACTGAAGCTTTCTTT
TRBJ1-1	NA	TRBV2	NA	CASKPGTPTEAFF	TGTGCCAGCAAACCCGGGACTCCTACTGAAGCTTTCTTT